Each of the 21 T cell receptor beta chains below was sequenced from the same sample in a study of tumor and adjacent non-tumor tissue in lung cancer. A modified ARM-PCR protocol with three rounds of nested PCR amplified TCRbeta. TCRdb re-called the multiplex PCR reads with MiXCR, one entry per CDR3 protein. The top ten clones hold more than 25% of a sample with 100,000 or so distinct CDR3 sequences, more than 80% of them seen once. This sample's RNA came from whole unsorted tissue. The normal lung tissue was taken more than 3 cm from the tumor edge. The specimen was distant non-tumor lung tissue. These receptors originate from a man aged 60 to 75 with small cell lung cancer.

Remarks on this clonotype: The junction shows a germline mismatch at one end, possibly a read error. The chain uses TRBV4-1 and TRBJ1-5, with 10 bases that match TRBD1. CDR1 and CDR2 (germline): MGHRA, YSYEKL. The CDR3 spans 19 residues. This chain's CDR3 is CAGSQAGGIRGTGVRPQHF. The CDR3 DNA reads TGCGCCGGCAGCCAAGCTGGCGGGATTCGCGGGACAGGGGTGAGGCCCCAGCATTTT.

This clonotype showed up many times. CDR3 loop: CASRPPGSNTEAFF. CDR3 nucleotides: TGCGCCAGCCGTCCGCCAGGGAGCAACACTGAAGCTTTCTTT. The chain links TRBV5-1 to TRBJ1-1, with D possibly TRBD1 on 5 matching bases. The V and J ends lost 7 bases and 2 bases respectively, with 15 bases between them. Per the germline V gene, CDR1 is SGHRS and CDR2 is YFSETQ. The CDR3 loop spans 14 amino acids. The full variable domain, its missing parts supplied by reference TRBV5-1 and TRBJ1-1, is KAGVTQTPRYLIKTRGQQVTLSCSPISGHRSVSWYQQTPGQGLQFLFEYFSETQRNKGNFPGRFSGRQFSNSRSEMNVSTLELGDSALYLCASRPPGSNTEAFFGQGTRLTVV.

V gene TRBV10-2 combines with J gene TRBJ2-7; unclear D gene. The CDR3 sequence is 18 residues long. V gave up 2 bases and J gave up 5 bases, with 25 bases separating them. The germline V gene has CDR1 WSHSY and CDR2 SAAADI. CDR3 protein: CASSEGFSDGWALNEQYV. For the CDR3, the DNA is TGCGCCAGCAGTGAGGGGTTCTCGGACGGGTGGGCCCTCAACGAGCAGTACGTC.

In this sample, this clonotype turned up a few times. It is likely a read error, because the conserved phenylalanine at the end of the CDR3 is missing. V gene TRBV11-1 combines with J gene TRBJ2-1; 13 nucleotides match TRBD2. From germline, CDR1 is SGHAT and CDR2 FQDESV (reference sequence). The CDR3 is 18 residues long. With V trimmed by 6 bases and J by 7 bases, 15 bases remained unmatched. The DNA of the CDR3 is TGTGCCAGCAGTTCAGAATCTAGGACTAGCGGGAGTGGTAATGAGCAGTTCTGC. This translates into CASSSESRTSGSGNEQFC.

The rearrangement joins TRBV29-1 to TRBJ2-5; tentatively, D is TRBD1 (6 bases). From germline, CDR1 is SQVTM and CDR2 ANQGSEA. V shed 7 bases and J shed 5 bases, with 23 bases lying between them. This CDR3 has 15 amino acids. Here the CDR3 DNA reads TGCAGCGCGGTGGACAGCAATAACAGGAGGGAGACCCAGTACTTC. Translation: CSAVDSNNRRETQYF. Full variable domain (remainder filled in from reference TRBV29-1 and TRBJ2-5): SAVISQKPSRDICQRGTSLTIQCQVDSQVTMMFWYRQQPGQSLTLIATANQGSEATYESGFVIDKFPISRPNLTFSTLTVSNMSPEDSSIYLCSAVDSNNRRETQYFGPGTRLLVL.

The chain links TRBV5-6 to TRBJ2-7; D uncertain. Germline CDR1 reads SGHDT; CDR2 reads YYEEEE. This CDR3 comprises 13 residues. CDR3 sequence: CACSRAPNHEQYV. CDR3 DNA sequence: TGTGCCTGCAGCCGGGCCCCTAATCATGAGCAGTACGTC.

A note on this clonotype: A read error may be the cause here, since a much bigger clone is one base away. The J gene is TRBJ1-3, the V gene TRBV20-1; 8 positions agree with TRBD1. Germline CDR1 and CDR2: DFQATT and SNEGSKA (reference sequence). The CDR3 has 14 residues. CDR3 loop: CSVRRGTGGNTIYF. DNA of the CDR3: TGCAGTGTTAGAAGGGGGACAGGTGGAAACACCATATATTTT.

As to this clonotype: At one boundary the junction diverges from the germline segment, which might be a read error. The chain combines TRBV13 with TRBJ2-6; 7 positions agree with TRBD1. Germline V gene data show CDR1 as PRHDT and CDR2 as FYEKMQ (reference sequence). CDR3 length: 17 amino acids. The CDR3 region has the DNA TGTGCCGGCAGCTTAAACCGGGACAGCTCTGGGACCAACGTCCTGATTTTC. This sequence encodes CAGSLNRDSSGTNVLIF.

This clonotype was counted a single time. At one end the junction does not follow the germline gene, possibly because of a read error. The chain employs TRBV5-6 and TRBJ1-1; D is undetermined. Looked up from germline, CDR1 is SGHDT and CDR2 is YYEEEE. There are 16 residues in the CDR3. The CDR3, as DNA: TGTGCCAGCGGCTTGGCCTCCGGGATCGCGAACACTGAAGCTTTCTTT. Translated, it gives CASGLASGIANTEAFF.

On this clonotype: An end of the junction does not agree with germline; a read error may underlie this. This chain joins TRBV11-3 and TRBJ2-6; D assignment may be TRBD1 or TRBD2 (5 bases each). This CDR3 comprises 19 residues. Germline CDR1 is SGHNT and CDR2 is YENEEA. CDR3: CASSFTGIGARAGAIVLTF. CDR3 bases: TGTGCCAGCAGTTTTACCGGGATAGGGGCACGGGCTGGTGCCATCGTCCTGACTTTC. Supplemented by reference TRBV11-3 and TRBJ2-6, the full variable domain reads EAGVVQSPRYKIIEKKQPVAFWCNPISGHNTLYWYLQNLGQGPELLIRYENEEAVDDSQLPKDRFSAERLKGVDSTLKIQPAELGDSAVYLCASSFTGIGARAGAIVLTFGAGSRLTVL.

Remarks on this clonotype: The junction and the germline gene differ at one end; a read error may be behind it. The CDR3 nucleotides read TGCGCCAGCAGCCAAGAGCACGGGAATCAGCCCCGGCATTTT. As protein: CASSQEHGNQPRHF. This chain connects TRBV4-2 to TRBJ1-5; D gene ambiguous. CDR1 LGHNA and CDR2 YNFKEQ come from the germline V gene. The CDR3 totals 14 residues.

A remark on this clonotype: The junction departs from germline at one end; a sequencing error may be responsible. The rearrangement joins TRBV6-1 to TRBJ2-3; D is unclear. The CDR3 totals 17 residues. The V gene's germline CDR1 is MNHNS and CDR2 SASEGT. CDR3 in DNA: TGTGTCAGCCGTCATCGACGGTATGTGATTAGCATAGATACGCAGTATTTT. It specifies CVSRHRRYVISIDTQYF.

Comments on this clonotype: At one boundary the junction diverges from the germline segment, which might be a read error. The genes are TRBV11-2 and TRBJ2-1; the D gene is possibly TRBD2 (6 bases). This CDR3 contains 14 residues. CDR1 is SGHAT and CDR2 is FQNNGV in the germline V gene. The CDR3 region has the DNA TGTGCCAGCAGCTTAGAGGCGGGGTTGGCTGAGCACTTCTTC. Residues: CASSLEAGLAEHFF. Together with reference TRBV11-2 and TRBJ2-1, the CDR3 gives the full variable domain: EAGVAQSPRYKIIEKRQSVAFWCNPISGHATLYWYQQILGQGPKLLIQFQNNGVVDDSQLPKDRFSAERLKGVDSTLKIQPAKLEDSAVYLCASSLEAGLAEHFFGPGTRLTVL.

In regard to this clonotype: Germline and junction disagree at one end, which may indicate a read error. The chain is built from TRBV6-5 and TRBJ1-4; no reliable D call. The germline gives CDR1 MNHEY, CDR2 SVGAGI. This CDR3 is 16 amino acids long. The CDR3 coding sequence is TGTGCCAGCAGGTCCGCAACCGGGATAGGAGAAGACAAACGGTTTTTT. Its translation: CASRSATGIGEDKRFF.

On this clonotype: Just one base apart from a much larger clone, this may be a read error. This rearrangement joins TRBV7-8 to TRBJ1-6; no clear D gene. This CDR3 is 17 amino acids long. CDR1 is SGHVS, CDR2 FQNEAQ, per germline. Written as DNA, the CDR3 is TGTGCCAGCAGCTTAAGGCTGGCAGGAGATTATAATTCACCCATCCACTTT. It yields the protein CASSLRLAGDYNSPIHF.

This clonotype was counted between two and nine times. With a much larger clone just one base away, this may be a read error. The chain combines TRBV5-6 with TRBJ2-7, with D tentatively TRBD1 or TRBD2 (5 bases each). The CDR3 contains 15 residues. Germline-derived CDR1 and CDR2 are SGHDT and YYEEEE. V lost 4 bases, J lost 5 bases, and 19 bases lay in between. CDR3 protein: CASSPDKGAYDEQYF. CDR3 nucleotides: TGTGCCAGCAGCCCGGACAAGGGAGCCTACGACGAGCAGTACTTC.

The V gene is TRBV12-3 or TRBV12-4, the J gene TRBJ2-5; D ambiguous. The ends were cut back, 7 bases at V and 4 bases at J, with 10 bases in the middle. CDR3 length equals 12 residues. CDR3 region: CASIPEAETQYF. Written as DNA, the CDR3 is TGTGCCAGCATCCCCGAGGCAGAGACCCAGTACTTC.

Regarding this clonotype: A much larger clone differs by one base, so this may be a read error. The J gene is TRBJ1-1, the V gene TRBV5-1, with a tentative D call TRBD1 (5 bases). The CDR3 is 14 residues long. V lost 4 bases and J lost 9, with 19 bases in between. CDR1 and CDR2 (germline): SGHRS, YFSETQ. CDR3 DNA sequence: TGCGCCAGCAGCCGGACGGACAAGGGAGATAAAGCTTTCTTT. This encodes CASSRTDKGDKAFF.

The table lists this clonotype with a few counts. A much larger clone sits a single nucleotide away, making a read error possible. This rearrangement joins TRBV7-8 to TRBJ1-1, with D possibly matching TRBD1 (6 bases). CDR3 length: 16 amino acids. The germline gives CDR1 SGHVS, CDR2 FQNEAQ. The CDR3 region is CASSLIFPGANTGAFF. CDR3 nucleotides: TGTGCCAGCAGCTTAATTTTCCCGGGGGCAAACACTGGAGCTTTCTTT.

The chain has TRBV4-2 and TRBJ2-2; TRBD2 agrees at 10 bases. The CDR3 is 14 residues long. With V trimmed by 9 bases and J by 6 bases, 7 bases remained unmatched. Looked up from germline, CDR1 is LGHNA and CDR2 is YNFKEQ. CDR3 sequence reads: CASMTSGSSGELFF. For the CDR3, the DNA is TGTGCCAGTATGACTAGCGGGTCTTCCGGGGAGCTGTTTTTT.

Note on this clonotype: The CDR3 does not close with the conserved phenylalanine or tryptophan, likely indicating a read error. The CDR3, as DNA: TGTACCAGCAACCCTCTTAGCGGGCGATACAATGAGCAGTTCTTA. It specifies CTSNPLSGRYNEQFL. The V gene is TRBV6-2 or TRBV6-3, the J gene TRBJ2-1; 7 bases align to TRBD2. CDR1 and CDR2 (germline): MNHEY, SVGEGT. This CDR3 contains 15 residues.